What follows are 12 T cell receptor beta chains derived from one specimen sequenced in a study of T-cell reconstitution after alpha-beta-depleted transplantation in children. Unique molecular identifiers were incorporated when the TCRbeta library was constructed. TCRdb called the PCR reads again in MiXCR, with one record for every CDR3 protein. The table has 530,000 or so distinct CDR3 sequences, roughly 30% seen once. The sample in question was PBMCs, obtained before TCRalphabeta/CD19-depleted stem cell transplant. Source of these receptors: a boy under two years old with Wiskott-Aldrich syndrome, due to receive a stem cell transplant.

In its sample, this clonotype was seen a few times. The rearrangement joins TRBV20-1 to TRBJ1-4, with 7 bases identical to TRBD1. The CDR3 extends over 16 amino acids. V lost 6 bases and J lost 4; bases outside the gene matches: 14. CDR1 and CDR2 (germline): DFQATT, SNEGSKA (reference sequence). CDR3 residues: CSAASLSDRYNEKLFF. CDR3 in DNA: TGCAGTGCCGCCTCTCTTTCGGACAGGTATAATGAAAAACTGTTTTTT.

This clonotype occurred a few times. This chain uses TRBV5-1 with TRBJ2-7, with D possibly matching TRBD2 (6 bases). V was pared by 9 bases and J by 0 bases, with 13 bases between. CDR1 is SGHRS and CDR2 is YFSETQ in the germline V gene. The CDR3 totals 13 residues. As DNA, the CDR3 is TGCGCCACCCTCGGGACTTACTCCTACGAGCAGTACTTC. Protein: CATLGTYSYEQYF.

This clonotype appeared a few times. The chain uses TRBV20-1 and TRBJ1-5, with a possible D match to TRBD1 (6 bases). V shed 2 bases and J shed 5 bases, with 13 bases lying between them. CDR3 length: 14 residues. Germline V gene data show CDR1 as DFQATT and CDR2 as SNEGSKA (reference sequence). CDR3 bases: TGCAGTGCTAGATCTTGGGGGCCCTATCAGCCCCAGCATTTT. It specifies CSARSWGPYQPQHF.

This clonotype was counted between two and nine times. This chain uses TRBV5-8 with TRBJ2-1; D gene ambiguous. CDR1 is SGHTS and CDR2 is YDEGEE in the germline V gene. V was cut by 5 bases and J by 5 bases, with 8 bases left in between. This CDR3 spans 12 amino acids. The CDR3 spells CASRYGDNEQFF. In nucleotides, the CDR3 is TGTGCCAGCAGATATGGGGACAATGAGCAGTTCTTC.

CDR3 coding DNA: TGTGCCAGCAGCTTAGCGGGAGGGGGACGGTACAATGAGCAGTTCTTC. Amino acid sequence: CASSLAGGGRYNEQFF. The chain employs TRBV11-1 and TRBJ2-1, with D maybe TRBD2 (7 bases). In germline, CDR1 is SGHAT, CDR2 FQDESV (reference sequence). The V end was cut by 0 bases, the J end by 4 bases, with 13 bases between. The CDR3 runs to 16 residues. The full variable domain, rest sourced from reference TRBV11-1 and TRBJ2-1, is EAEVAQSPRYKITEKSQAVAFWCDPISGHATLYWYRQILGQGPELLVQFQDESVVDDSQLPKDRFSAERLKGVDSTLKIQPAELGDSAMYLCASSLAGGGRYNEQFFGPGTRLTVL.

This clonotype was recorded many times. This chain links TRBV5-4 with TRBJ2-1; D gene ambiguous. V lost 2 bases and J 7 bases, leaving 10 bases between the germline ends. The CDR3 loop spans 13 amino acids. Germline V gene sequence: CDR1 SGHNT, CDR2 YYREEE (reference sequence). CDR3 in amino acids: CASSLFSPNEQFF. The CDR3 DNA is TGTGCCAGCAGCTTATTCTCTCCGAATGAGCAGTTCTTC.

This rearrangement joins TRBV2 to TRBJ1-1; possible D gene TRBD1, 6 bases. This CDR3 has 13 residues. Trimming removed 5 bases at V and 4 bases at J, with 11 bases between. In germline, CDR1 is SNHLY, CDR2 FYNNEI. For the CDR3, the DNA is TGTGCCAGCAGTCTCCGGGACACCACTGAAGCTTTCTTT. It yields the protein CASSLRDTTEAFF.

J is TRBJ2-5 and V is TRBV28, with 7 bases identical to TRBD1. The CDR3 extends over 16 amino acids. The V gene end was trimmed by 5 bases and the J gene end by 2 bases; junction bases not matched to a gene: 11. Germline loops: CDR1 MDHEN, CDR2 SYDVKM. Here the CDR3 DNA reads TGTGCCAGCAGTACAAGGGGGCGTCGGGCACAAGAGACCCAGTACTTC. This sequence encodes CASSTRGRRAQETQYF. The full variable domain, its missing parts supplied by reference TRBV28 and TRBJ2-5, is DVKVTQSSRYLVKRTGEKVFLECVQDMDHENMFWYRQDPGLGLRLIYFSYDVKMKEKGDIPEGYSVSREKKERFSLILESASTNQTSMYLCASSTRGRRAQETQYFGPGTRLLVL.

The CDR3 region is CASSKGRVEEKLFF. The CDR3 coding sequence is TGCGCCAGCAGCAAAGGGAGGGTGGAGGAAAAACTGTTTTTT. The chain recombines TRBV5-1 with TRBJ1-4, with D uncertain. V lost 4 bases and J lost 8, with 15 bases in between. From germline, CDR1 is SGHRS and CDR2 YFSETQ. The CDR3 totals 14 residues.

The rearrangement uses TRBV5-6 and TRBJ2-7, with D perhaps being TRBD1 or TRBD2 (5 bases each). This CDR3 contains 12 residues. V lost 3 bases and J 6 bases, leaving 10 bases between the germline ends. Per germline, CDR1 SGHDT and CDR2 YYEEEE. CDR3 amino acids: CASSYVGTEQYF. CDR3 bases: TGTGCCAGCAGCTATGTGGGGACCGAGCAGTACTTC.

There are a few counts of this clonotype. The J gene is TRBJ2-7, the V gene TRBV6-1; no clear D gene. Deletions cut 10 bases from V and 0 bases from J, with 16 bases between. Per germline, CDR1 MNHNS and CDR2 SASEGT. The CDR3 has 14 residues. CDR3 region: CATLYPGASYEQYF. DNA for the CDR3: TGTGCCACCTTGTATCCCGGAGCCTCCTACGAGCAGTACTTC.

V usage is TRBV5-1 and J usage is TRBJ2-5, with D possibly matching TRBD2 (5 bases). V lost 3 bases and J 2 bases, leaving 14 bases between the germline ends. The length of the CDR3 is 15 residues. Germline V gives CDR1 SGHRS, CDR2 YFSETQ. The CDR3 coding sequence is TGCGCCAGCAGCTACGTAGCGTTAAAACAAGAGACCCAGTACTTC. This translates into CASSYVALKQETQYF. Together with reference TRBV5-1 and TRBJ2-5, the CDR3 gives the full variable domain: KAGVTQTPRYLIKTRGQQVTLSCSPISGHRSVSWYQQTPGQGLQFLFEYFSETQRNKGNFPGRFSGRQFSNSRSEMNVSTLELGDSALYLCASSYVALKQETQYFGPGTRLLVL.